These 5 T cell receptor beta chains originate from one sample sequenced in a study of CXCR3-negative and CXCR3-positive naive CD8 T cells (dated by TCRdb to between 2019 and 2020). Instrument on record: NextSeq 550. The Human TCR Profiling Kit (MiLaboratory) was used to make UMI-labeled 5' RACE TRB cDNA libraries. TCRdb reprocessed the raw reads; every CDR3 protein sequence is a single record, and DNA is not supplied. The sample's table covers 100,000 to 150,000 distinct CDR3 sequences. 0.45% to 0.6% of the sample comes from the top ten. The sequenced material came from naive CXCR3- CD8+ T cells from blood. The sample's cell subset or site, from its label and the paper: CD45RO-CCR7+CD27+CD95- naive CD8+ T cells lacking CXCR3 (TNR3-). Source of these receptors: a human donor in good health. Some clones in this sample may be carry-over from other donors' samples.

V gene TRBV29-1 combines with J gene TRBJ2-7; absent DNA, TCRdb's TRBD1 call cannot be checked. CDR1 is SQVTM, CDR2 ANQGSEA, per germline. The CDR3 totals 15 residues. The chain's CDR3 is CSVEDSTGWEYEQYF.

This rearrangement joins TRBV4-1 to TRBJ2-4; the D gene TCRdb calls, TRBD1, cannot be checked with no DNA. The CDR3 is made up of 14 amino acids. The germline CDR1 and CDR2 sequences are MGHRA and YSYEKL. The CDR3: CASSQGTGSNIQYF.

The chain employs TRBV29-1 and TRBJ2-7. There are 11 residues in the CDR3. Germline V gene lookup returns CDR1 SQVTM and CDR2 ANQGSEA. The CDR3 loop reads CSVGGVYEQYF.

V gene TRBV13 combines with J gene TRBJ1-4; TCRdb picks TRBD1, but there is no DNA to check that call. This CDR3 contains 15 residues. The germline V gene has CDR1 PRHDT and CDR2 FYEKMQ (reference sequence). This CDR3 reads CASSITGLANEELFF.

The V and J genes are TRBV28 and TRBJ2-5; the D gene TCRdb calls, TRBD2, cannot be checked with no DNA. CDR1 MDHEN and CDR2 SYDVKM come from the germline V gene. The CDR3 totals 15 residues. The CDR3 sequence is CASSGLAGERETQYF.